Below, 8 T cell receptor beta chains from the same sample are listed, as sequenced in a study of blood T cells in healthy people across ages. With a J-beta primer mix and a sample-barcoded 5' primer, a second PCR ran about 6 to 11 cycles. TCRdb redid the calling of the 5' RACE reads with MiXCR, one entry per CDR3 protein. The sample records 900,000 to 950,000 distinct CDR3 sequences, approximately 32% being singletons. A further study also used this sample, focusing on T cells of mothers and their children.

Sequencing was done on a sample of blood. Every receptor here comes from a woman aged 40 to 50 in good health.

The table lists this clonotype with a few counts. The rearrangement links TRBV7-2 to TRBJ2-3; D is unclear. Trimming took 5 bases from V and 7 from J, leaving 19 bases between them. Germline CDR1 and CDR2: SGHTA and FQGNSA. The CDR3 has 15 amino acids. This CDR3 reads CASSLNWQESYTQYF. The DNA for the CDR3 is TGTGCCAGCAGCCTTAACTGGCAGGAGTCGTATACGCAGTATTTT.

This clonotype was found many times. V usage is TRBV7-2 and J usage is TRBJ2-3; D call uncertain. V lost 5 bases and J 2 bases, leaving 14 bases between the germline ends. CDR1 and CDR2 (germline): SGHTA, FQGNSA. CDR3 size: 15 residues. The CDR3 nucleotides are TGTGCCAGCAGCCTAGTATCCGGATACACAGATACGCAGTATTTT. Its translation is CASSLVSGYTDTQYF.

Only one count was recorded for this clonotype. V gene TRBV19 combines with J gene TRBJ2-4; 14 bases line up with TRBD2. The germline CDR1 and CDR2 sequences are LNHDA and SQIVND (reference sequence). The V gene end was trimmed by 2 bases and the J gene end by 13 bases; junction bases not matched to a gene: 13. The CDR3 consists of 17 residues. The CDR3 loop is CASSISGTSGSYNEQYF. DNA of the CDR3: TGTGCCAGTAGTATATCAGGGACTAGCGGGAGCTACAATGAGCAGTACTTC.

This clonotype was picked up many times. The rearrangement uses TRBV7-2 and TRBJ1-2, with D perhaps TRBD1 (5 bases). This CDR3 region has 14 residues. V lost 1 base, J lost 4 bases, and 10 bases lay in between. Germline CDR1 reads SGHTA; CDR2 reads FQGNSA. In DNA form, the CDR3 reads TGTGCCAGCAGCTTAGATCTGGGGCTCTATGGCTACACCTTC. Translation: CASSLDLGLYGYTF.

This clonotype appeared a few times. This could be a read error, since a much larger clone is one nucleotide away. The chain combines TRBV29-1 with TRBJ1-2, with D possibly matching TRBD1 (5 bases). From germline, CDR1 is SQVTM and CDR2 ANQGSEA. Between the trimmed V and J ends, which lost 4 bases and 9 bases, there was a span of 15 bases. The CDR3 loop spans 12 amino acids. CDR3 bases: TGCAGCGTTGCCTACCCAGGGTATCGCTACACCTTC. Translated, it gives CSVAYPGYRYTF.

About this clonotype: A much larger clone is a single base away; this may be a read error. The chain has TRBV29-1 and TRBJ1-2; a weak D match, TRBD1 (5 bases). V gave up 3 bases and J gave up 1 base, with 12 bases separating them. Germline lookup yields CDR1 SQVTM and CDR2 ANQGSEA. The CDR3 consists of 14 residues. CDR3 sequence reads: CSVDTRVINYGYTF. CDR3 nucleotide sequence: TGCAGCGTTGATACCAGGGTTATTAACTATGGCTACACCTTC.

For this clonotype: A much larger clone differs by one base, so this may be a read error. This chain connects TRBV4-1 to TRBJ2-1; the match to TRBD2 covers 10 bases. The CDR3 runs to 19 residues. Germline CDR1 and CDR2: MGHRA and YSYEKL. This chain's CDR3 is CASSQGLKLLAGSYSEQFF. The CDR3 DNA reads TGCGCCAGCAGCCAAGGACTTAAGCTACTAGCGGGGAGTTACAGTGAGCAGTTCTTC.

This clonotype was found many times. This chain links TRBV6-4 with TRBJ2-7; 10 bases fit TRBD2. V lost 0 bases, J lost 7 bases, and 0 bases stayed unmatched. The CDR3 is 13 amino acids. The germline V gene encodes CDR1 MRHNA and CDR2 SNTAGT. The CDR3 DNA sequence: TGTGCCAGCAGTGACTCGACTAGCGGGGAGCAGTACTTC. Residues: CASSDSTSGEQYF.